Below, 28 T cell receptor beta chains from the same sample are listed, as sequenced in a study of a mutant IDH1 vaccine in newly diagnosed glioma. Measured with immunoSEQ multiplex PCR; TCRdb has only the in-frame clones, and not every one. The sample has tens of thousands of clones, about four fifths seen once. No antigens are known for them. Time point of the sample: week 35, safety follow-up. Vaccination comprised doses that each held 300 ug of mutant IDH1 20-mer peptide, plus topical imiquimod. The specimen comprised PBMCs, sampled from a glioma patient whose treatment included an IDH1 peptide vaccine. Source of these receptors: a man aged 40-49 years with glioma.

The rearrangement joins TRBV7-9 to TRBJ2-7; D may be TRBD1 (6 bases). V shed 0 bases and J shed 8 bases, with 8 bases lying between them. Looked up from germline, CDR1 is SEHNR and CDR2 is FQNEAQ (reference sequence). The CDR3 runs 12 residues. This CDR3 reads CASSLAGQKQYF. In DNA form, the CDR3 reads TGTGCCAGCAGCTTAGCAGGACAGAAGCAGTACTTC.

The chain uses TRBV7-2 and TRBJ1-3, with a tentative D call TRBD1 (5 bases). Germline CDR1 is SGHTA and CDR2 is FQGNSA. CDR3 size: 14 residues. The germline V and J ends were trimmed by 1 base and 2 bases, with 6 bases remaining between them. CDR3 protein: CASSLGRAGNTIYF. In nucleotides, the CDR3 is TGTGCCAGCAGCTTAGGCAGGGCTGGAAACACCATATATTTT. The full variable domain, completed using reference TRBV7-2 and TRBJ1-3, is GAGVSQSPSNKVTEKGKDVELRCDPISGHTALYWYRQSLGQGLEFLIYFQGNSAPDKSGLPSDRFSAERTGGSVSTLTIQRTQQEDSAVYLCASSLGRAGNTIYFGEGSWLTVV.

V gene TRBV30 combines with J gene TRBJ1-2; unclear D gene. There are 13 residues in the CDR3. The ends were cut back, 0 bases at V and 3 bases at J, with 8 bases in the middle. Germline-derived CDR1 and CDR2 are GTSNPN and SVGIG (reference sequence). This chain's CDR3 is CAWSVSGHYGYTF. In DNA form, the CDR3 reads TGTGCCTGGAGTGTATCCGGCCACTATGGCTACACCTTC.

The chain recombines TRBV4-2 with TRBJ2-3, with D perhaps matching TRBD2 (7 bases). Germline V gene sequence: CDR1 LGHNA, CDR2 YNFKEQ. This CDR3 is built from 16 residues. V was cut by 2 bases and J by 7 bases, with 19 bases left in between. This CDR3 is CASSQQWGGLENTQYF. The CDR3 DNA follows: TGTGCCAGCAGCCAACAGTGGGGGGGCCTCGAAAATACGCAGTATTTT.

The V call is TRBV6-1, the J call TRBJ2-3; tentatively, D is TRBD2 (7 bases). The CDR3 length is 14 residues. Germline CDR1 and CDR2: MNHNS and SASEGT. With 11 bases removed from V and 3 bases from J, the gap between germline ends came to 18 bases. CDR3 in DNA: TGTGCCGGGGGGGCCAGGGTTTCGACAGATACGCAGTATTTT. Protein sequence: CAGGARVSTDTQYF.

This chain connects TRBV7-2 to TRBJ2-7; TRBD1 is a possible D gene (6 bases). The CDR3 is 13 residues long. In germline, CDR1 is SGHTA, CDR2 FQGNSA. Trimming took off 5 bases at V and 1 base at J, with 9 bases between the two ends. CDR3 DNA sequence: TGTGCCAGCAGCCCAACAGGGTCCTACGAGCAGTACTTC. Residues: CASSPTGSYEQYF. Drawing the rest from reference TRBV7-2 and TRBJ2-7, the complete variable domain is GAGVSQSPSNKVTEKGKDVELRCDPISGHTALYWYRQSLGQGLEFLIYFQGNSAPDKSGLPSDRFSAERTGGSVSTLTIQRTQQEDSAVYLCASSPTGSYEQYFGPGTRLTVT.

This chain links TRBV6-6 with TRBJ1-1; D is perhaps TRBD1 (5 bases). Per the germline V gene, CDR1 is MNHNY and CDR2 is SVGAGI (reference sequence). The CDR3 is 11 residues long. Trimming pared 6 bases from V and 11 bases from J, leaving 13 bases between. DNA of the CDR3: TGTGCCAGCAGAGACGGGGGTGAGGCTTTCTTT. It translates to CASRDGGEAFF.

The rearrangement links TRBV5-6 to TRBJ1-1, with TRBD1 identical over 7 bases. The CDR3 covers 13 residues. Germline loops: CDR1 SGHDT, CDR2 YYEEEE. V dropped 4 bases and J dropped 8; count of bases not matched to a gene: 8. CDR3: CASSRDRVLEAFF. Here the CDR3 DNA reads TGTGCCAGCAGCCGTGACAGGGTTTTAGAAGCTTTCTTT.

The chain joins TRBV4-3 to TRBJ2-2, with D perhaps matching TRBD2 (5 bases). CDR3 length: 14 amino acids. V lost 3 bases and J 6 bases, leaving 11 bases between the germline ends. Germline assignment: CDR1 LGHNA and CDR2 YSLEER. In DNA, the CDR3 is TGCGCCAGCAGCCATTCGGCGCGGGCCGGGGAGCTGTTTTTT. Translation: CASSHSARAGELFF.

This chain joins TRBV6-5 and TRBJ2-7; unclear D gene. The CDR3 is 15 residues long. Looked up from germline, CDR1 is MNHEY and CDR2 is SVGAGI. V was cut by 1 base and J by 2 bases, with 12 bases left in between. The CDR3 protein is CASSYLTTATYEQYF. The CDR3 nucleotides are TGTGCCAGCAGTTACTTAACGACGGCCACCTACGAGCAGTACTTC.

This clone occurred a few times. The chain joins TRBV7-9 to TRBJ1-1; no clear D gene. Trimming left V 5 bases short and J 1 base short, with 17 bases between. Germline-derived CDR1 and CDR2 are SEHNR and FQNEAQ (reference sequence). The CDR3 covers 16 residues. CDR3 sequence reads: CASSMTGSRKNTEAFF. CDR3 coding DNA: TGTGCCAGCAGCATGACCGGGAGCAGAAAGAACACTGAAGCTTTCTTT.

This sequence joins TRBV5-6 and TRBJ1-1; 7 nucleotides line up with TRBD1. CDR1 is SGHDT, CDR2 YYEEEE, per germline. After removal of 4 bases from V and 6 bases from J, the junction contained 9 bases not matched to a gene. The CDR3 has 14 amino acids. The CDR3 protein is CASSPMTGKAEAFF. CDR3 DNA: TGTGCCAGCAGCCCAATGACAGGGAAGGCTGAAGCTTTCTTT.

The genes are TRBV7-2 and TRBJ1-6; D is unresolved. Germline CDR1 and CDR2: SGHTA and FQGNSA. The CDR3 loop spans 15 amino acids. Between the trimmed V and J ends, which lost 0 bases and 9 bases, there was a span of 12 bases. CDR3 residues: CASSLAEVKLSPLHF. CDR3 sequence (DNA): TGTGCCAGCAGCTTAGCGGAAGTAAAGCTTTCACCCCTCCACTTT.

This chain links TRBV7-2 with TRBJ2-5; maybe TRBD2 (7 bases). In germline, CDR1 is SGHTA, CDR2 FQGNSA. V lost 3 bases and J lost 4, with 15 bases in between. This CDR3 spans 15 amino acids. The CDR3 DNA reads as TGTGCCAGCAGCTTTGGTGGGGGGGCCACAGAGACCCAGTACTTC. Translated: CASSFGGGATETQYF.

CDR3 in amino acids: CASSQAAGGGHTQYF. CDR3 nucleotides: TGCGCCAGCAGCCAAGCGGCCGGGGGCGGCCATACGCAGTATTTT. The V and J genes are TRBV4-3 and TRBJ2-3; D assignment may be TRBD1 or TRBD2 (6 bases each). The CDR3 contains 15 residues. Germline V gene lookup returns CDR1 LGHNA and CDR2 YSLEER. The ends were cut back, 1 base at V and 7 bases at J, with 15 bases in the middle.

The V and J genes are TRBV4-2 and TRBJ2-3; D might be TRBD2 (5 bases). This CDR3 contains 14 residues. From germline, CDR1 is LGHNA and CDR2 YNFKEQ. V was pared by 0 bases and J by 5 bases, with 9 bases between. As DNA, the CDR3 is TGTGCCAGCAGCCAAGATATAGCGCTAGATACGCAGTATTTT. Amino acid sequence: CASSQDIALDTQYF.

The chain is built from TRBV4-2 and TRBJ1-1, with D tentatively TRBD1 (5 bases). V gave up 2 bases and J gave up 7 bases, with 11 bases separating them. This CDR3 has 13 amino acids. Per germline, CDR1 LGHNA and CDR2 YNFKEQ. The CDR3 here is CASSQRGESEAFF. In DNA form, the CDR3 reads TGTGCCAGCAGCCAAAGGGGCGAGAGTGAAGCTTTCTTT.

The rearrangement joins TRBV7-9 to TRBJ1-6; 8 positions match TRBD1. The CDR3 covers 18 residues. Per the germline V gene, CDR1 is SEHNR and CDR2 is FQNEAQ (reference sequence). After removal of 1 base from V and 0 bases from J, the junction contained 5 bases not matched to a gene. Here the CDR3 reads CASSLEDRESSYNSPLHF. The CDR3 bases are TGTGCCAGCAGCTTAGAGGACAGGGAGAGCTCCTATAATTCACCCCTCCACTTT.

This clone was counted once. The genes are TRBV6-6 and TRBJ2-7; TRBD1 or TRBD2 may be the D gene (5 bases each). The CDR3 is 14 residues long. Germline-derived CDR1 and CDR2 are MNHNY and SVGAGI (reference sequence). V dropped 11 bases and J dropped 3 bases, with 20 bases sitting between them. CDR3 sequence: CAGGRGPGFYEQYF. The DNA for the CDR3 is TGTGCCGGGGGACGGGGCCCCGGCTTCTACGAGCAGTACTTC.

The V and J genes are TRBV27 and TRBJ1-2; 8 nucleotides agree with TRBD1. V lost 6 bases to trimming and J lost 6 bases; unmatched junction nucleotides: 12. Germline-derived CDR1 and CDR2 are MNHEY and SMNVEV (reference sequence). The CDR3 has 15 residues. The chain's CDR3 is CASRDRGMGFHGYTF. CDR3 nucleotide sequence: TGTGCCAGCAGAGACAGGGGAATGGGGTTTCATGGCTACACCTTC.

CDR3 DNA sequence: TGTGCCAGCAGCCCGCCGGGACTAGCGGGAGGCAATGAGCAGTTCTTC. Protein sequence: CASSPPGLAGGNEQFF. V is TRBV7-2 and J is TRBJ2-1; 15 bases map to TRBD2. Trimming at V came to 5 bases and at J to 6 bases, leaving 5 bases not matched to a gene. The germline V gene encodes CDR1 SGHTA and CDR2 FQGNSA. The CDR3 has 16 residues.

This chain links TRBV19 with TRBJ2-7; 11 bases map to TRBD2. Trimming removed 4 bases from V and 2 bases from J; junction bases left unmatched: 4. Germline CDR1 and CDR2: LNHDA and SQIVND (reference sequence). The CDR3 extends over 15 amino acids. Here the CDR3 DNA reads TGTGCCAGTAGTACATTGACTAGCGGGGCCTACGAGCAGTACTTC. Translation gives CASSTLTSGAYEQYF.

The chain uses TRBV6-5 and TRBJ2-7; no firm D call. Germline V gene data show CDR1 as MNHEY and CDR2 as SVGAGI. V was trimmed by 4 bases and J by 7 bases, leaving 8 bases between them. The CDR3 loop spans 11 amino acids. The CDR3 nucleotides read TGTGCCAGCAGTTTTGGGGTGGAGCAGTACTTC. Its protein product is CASSFGVEQYF.

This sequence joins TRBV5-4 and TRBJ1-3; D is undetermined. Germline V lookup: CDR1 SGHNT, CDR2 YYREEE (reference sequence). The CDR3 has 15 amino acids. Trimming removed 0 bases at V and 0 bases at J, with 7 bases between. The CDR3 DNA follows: TGTGCCAGCAGCTTGGCGATCCCCTCTGGAAACACCATATATTTT. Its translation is CASSLAIPSGNTIYF. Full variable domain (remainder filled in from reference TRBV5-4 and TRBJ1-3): ETGVTQSPTHLIKTRGQQVTLRCSSQSGHNTVSWYQQALGQGPQFIFQYYREEENGRGNFPPRFSGLQFPNYSSELNVNALELDDSALYLCASSLAIPSGNTIYFGEGSWLTVV.

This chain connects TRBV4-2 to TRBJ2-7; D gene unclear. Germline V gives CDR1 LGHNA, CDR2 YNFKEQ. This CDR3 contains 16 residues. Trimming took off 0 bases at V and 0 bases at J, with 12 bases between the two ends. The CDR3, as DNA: TGTGCCAGCAGCCAAGATTTGGCCAGAAGCTCCTACGAGCAGTACTTC. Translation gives CASSQDLARSSYEQYF.

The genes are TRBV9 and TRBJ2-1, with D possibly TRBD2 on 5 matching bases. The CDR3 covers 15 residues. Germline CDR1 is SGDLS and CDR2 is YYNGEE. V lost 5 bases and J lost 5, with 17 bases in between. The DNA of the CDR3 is TGTGCCAGCAGTCCCACTAGTCGGGCAAACAATGAGCAGTTCTTC. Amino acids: CASSPTSRANNEQFF.

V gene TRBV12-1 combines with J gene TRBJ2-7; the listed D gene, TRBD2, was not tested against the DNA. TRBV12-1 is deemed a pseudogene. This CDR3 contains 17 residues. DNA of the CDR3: TGTGCCAGCGGGGGGATTCCTCTATTCCTAGGCTCCTACGAGCAGTACTTC. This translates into CASGGIPLFLGSYEQYF.

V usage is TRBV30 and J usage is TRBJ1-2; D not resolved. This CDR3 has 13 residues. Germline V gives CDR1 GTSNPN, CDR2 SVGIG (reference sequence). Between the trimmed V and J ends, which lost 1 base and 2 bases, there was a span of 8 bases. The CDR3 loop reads CAWSGANNYGYTF. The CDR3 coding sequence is TGTGCCTGGAGTGGCGCTAACAACTATGGCTACACCTTC.